These T cell receptor beta chains were read from a single sample in a study of CD8+ T cells in alopecia areata. Generated by immunoSEQ multiplex PCR, the TCRdb table keeps only in-frame clones and is missing some. The data hold about 210,000 clones, with about 57% observed a single time. The input for sequencing was CD4+ T cells sorted from blood, taken at week 4, from a patient treated with tofacitinib. The receptors come from a human donor with alopecia areata. CDR3s include the opening cysteine and the closing phenylalanine or tryptophan. D genes are given only for firm matches.

TRBV2,TRBD1,CASSGDRGNQPQHF
TRBV6-5,NA,CASSYLTGNTEAFF
TRBV4-1,NA,CASSQIQANEKLFF
TRBV30,NA,CAWAGAAGGQPQHF
TRBV4-1,NA,CASSQDRRVRDTQYF
TRBV11-2,NA,CASTGITPETQYF
TRBV19,TRBD1,CASTTGYPGANVLTF
TRBV19,NA,CASRIDGPYGYTF
TRBV30,NA,CAWRQGLMNTGELFF
TRBV14,TRBD1,CASSQVFGTGAEQYF
TRBV25-1,NA,CASRETGPNYGYTF
TRBV18,NA,CASSPPMGEAFF
TRBV6-1,TRBD1,CASGQAGYTF
TRBV6-5,NA,CASSPLYSNEQFF
TRBV2,NA,CASSRDTNQPQHF
TRBV30,NA,CAWSVQGSYEQYF
TRBV30,TRBD2,CAWSVGSGGYTDTQYF
TRBV10-3,NA,CAIKPRKEGGDGYTF
TRBV7-8,NA,CATGPTGKNIQYF
TRBV2,TRBD1,CASSANRGPNEKLFF
TRBV7-2,TRBD2,CASSFGASGKDTQYF
TRBV6-5,TRBD1,CASSPGGVSKKLFF
TRBV10-3,TRBD2,CAISPGGTTYEQYF
TRBV7-9,TRBD1,CASSVTGVGEQYF
TRBV29-1,NA,CSVELRLLNEQFF
TRBV30,TRBD2,CAWVAGGHPSTDTQYF
TRBV27,NA,CASTGRNNEQFF
TRBV18,TRBD1,CASSPTTGGFEQFF
TRBV15,TRBD1,CATSRGSQDRGSPQHF
TRBV4-3,NA,CASSPRRSSTDTQYF
TRBV19,NA,CASSMGAADANTGELFF